What follows are 32 T cell receptor beta chains derived from one specimen sequenced in a study of cytomegalovirus exposure and HLA in healthy donors (TCRdb year 2017). Library preparation was by the immunoSEQ multiplex PCR assay. For the multiplex PCR, a mixture combining 60 forward primers for TCR Vbeta segments and 13 reverse primers for TCR Jbeta segments was used. TCRdb stores this immuneACCESS table with in-frame sequences only. Part of the clones is absent; in the studies checked, under half of the shortfall reflects unresolved V genes, and no reason is known for the rest. The table for this sample lists 150,000 to 200,000 clones; about 80% of them were counted only once. Roughly an eighth of the sample is held by the ten biggest clonotypes. The material sequenced was PBMCs. The receptors were gathered from a man between 50 and 59 years old in good health and CMV-seropositive.

In this sample, this clone turned up once. The V call is TRBV5-4, the J call TRBJ2-7; D perhaps matches TRBD2 (5 bases). Between the trimmed V and J ends, which lost 2 bases and 4 bases, there was a span of 16 bases. Germline V gives CDR1 SGHNT, CDR2 YYREEE (reference sequence). The CDR3 runs 15 residues. CDR3 amino acids: CASSFSQRLPYEQYF. CDR3 nucleotides: TGTGCCAGCAGCTTCTCGCAGAGACTACCTTACGAGCAGTACTTC.

The V call is TRBV29-1, the J call TRBJ2-3, with 11 positions matching TRBD2. The trim removed 3 bases at V and 6 bases at J, leaving 8 bases unmatched. Germline CDR1 reads SQVTM; CDR2 reads ANQGSEA. The CDR3 covers 15 residues. This CDR3 reads CSVDRLAGGPDTQYF. The CDR3 coding sequence is TGCAGCGTTGATCGTCTAGCGGGGGGCCCTGATACGCAGTATTTT.

This chain joins TRBV6-4 and TRBJ2-3; 9 bases map to TRBD2. Per the germline V gene, CDR1 is MRHNA and CDR2 is SNTAGT. The J segment lost 2 bases and the V segment lost 5 bases, leaving 8 bases of the junction unmatched. The CDR3 spans 16 residues. The chain's CDR3 is CASSPSQRGVTDTQYF. The CDR3 DNA sequence: TGTGCCAGCAGTCCCAGCCAGCGGGGGGTCACAGATACGCAGTATTTT.

The J gene is TRBJ2-7, the V gene TRBV4-1; 8 positions match TRBD1. The CDR3 length is 15 residues. The V and J ends lost 2 bases and 3 bases, in that order; junction bases with no gene match: 6. Germline-derived CDR1 and CDR2 are MGHRA and YSYEKL. CDR3 residues: CASSQSTGDHYEQYF. CDR3 DNA: TGCGCCAGCAGCCAATCGACAGGGGACCACTACGAGCAGTACTTC.

The chain's CDR3 is CATLGRDQETQYF. DNA of the CDR3: TGTGCCACCCTAGGCAGGGACCAAGAGACCCAGTACTTC. The chain recombines TRBV6-6 with TRBJ2-5, with D perhaps matching TRBD1 (5 bases). Trimming removed 10 bases from V and 0 bases from J, with 12 bases in between. The CDR3 has 13 residues. Germline V gene sequence: CDR1 MNHNY, CDR2 SVGAGI (reference sequence).

This chain joins TRBV19 and TRBJ2-1; TRBD1 aligns across 7 bases. The V gene's germline CDR1 is LNHDA and CDR2 SQIVND (reference sequence). Trimming at V came to 3 bases and at J to 9 bases, leaving 8 bases not matched to a gene. The CDR3 is made up of 14 amino acids. This chain's CDR3 is CASSMWGAGGEQFF. The CDR3 region has the DNA TGTGCCAGTAGTATGTGGGGCGCAGGGGGTGAGCAGTTCTTC. Using reference TRBV19 and TRBJ2-1 for the parts outside the CDR3, the full variable domain is DGGITQSPKYLFRKEGQNVTLSCEQNLNHDAMYWYRQDPGQGLRLIYYSQIVNDFQKGDIAEGYSVSREKKESFPLTVTSAQKNPTAFYLCASSMWGAGGEQFFGPGTRLTVL.

J is TRBJ1-3 and V is TRBV5-4, with D perhaps matching TRBD1 (6 bases). Trimming pared 0 bases from V and 4 bases from J, leaving 17 bases between. Germline lookup yields CDR1 SGHNT and CDR2 YYREEE (reference sequence). The CDR3 contains 17 residues. CDR3 loop: CASSLGSAGARGNTIYF. The CDR3 DNA follows: TGTGCCAGCAGCTTGGGTTCTGCAGGGGCGCGAGGAAACACCATATATTTT.

The rearrangement links TRBV5-1 to TRBJ2-7; tentatively, D is TRBD1 (6 bases). CDR1 and CDR2 (germline): SGHRS, YFSETQ. CDR3 length: 14 residues. With 2 bases removed from V and 1 base from J, the gap between germline ends came to 10 bases. The CDR3 nucleotides read TGCGCCAGCAGCTTTACGACAGGATCCTACGAGCAGTACTTC. It encodes CASSFTTGSYEQYF.

The chain employs TRBV30 and TRBJ1-5; 8 bases align to TRBD1. The junction had 8 bases not matched to a gene; V was cut back by 0 bases and J by 7 bases. The CDR3 is 15 residues long. Per germline, CDR1 GTSNPN and CDR2 SVGIG (reference sequence). For the CDR3, the DNA is TGTGCCTGGAGTGTACGCGCAGGGGGCTGGCAGCCCCAGCATTTT. Translated, it gives CAWSVRAGGWQPQHF.

This chain uses TRBV19 with TRBJ1-1; 11 bases line up with TRBD1. CDR3 length: 19 residues. Losses at the gene ends were 3 bases for V and 5 bases for J; bases not matched to a gene: 17. CDR1 and CDR2 from the germline V gene are LNHDA and SQIVND (reference sequence). CDR3 loop: CASSIPGQGGQSGRTEAFF. The CDR3, as DNA: TGTGCCAGTAGTATCCCGGGACAGGGGGGTCAGTCTGGGAGGACTGAAGCTTTCTTT.

The rearrangement links TRBV27 to TRBJ2-3; 7 bases fit TRBD2. CDR1 and CDR2 (germline): MNHEY, SMNVEV (reference sequence). Trimming removed 5 bases from V and 4 bases from J; junction bases left unmatched: 15. The CDR3 totals 17 residues. The chain's CDR3 is CASSIGLAVMAPDTQYF. The CDR3 DNA sequence: TGTGCCAGCAGTATTGGGCTAGCGGTAATGGCACCAGATACGCAGTATTTT.

This clone was observed a few times. The V and J genes are TRBV5-4 and TRBJ2-2; TRBD1 agrees at 9 bases. The CDR3 has 17 residues. Trimming cost V 4 bases and J 6 bases; bases outside gene matches: 13. Germline values: CDR1 SGHNT, CDR2 YYREEE (reference sequence). The DNA of the CDR3 is TGTGCCAGCAGCCTGCCCCTAGACAGGGGGGGACCCGGGGAGCTGTTTTTT. It encodes CASSLPLDRGGPGELFF.

The chain is built from TRBV6-1 and TRBJ2-2, with TRBD2 identical over 10 bases. The V and J ends lost 6 bases and 7 bases, in that order; junction bases with no gene match: 2. Germline CDR1 is MNHNS and CDR2 is SASEGT. CDR3 length: 13 amino acids. Here the CDR3 reads CASSWTSGGELFF. CDR3 bases: TGTGCCAGCAGCTGGACTAGCGGCGGGGAGCTGTTTTTT.

The chain combines TRBV28 with TRBJ1-6; 7 bases align to TRBD1. CDR3 length: 15 residues. J gave up 9 bases and V 5 bases, and 10 bases lay outside the gene matches. Germline V gene sequence: CDR1 MDHEN, CDR2 SYDVKM. The CDR3 here is CASSRGQAWGSPLHF. For the CDR3, the DNA is TGTGCCAGCAGTCGAGGACAGGCCTGGGGTTCACCCCTCCACTTT. The variable domain in full, completed from reference TRBV28 and TRBJ1-6, reads DVKVTQSSRYLVKRTGEKVFLECVQDMDHENMFWYRQDPGLGLRLIYFSYDVKMKEKGDIPEGYSVSREKKERFSLILESASTNQTSMYLCASSRGQAWGSPLHFGNGTRLTVT.

The rearrangement uses TRBV6-5 and TRBJ1-3; 7 nucleotides line up with TRBD1. Losses at the gene ends were 5 bases for V and 3 bases for J; bases not matched to a gene: 7. This CDR3 contains 15 residues. Germline V CDR1 and CDR2: MNHEY, SVGAGI. Written as DNA, the CDR3 is TGTGCCAGCAGTCCGACAGGGTCGAGTGGAAACACCATATATTTT. Its protein is CASSPTGSSGNTIYF.

The rearrangement joins TRBV14 to TRBJ2-5; tentatively, D is TRBD1 (6 bases). The CDR3 loop spans 13 amino acids. From germline, CDR1 is SGHDN and CDR2 FVKESK. V was clipped by 11 bases and J by 4 bases, with 17 bases between them. This CDR3 is CAWQGRVGETQYF. CDR3 in DNA: TGTGCCTGGCAGGGGCGGGTGGGAGAGACCCAGTACTTC.

The chain combines TRBV6-1 with TRBJ2-7; 9 bases line up with TRBD1. This CDR3 spans 15 amino acids. The V and J ends lost 3 bases and 3 bases, in that order; junction bases with no gene match: 6. The germline V gene encodes CDR1 MNHNS and CDR2 SASEGT. The CDR3 loop is CASSDPRTGDYEQYF. In DNA, the CDR3 is TGTGCCAGCAGTGACCCGAGGACAGGGGACTACGAGCAGTACTTC.

This clone came up a few times. The chain recombines TRBV5-4 with TRBJ2-7; a possible D gene is TRBD1 (6 bases). The CDR3 is 14 amino acids. The ends were cut back, 7 bases at V and 3 bases at J, with 17 bases in the middle. The germline V gene encodes CDR1 SGHNT and CDR2 YYREEE (reference sequence). The CDR3 bases are TGTGCCAGCCCGGACCCAGGGGTTGACTACGAGCAGTACGTC. This gives the protein CASPDPGVDYEQYV.

Only one count was recorded for this clone. This chain connects TRBV5-1 to TRBJ2-3; possible D gene TRBD2, 6 bases. This CDR3 comprises 15 residues. Trimming removed 4 bases from V and 3 bases from J, with 15 bases in between. Germline CDR1 and CDR2: SGHRS and YFSETQ. CDR3 DNA sequence: TGCGCCAGCAGCCCGGGGGAGGTTGGGACAGATACGCAGTATTTT. It codes for CASSPGEVGTDTQYF. The full variable domain, rest sourced from reference TRBV5-1 and TRBJ2-3, is KAGVTQTPRYLIKTRGQQVTLSCSPISGHRSVSWYQQTPGQGLQFLFEYFSETQRNKGNFPGRFSGRQFSNSRSEMNVSTLELGDSALYLCASSPGEVGTDTQYFGPGTRLTVL.

V and J are TRBV11-2 and TRBJ1-1; no clear D. CDR3 size: 12 residues. The V and J ends lost 5 bases and 2 bases respectively, with 6 bases between them. Germline CDR1 is SGHAT and CDR2 is FQNNGV. The CDR3 loop reads CASSRVNTEAFF. The DNA of the CDR3 is TGTGCCAGCAGCCGGGTTAACACTGAAGCTTTCTTT.

The rearrangement joins TRBV9 to TRBJ2-1, with D possibly being TRBD2 (5 bases). Germline V gene sequence: CDR1 SGDLS, CDR2 YYNGEE. There are 16 residues in the CDR3. V shed 0 bases and J shed 0 bases, with 10 bases lying between them. CDR3: CASSVAGMASYNEQFF. The CDR3 region has the DNA TGTGCCAGCAGCGTAGCGGGGATGGCCTCCTACAATGAGCAGTTCTTC. Full variable domain (missing parts from reference TRBV9 and TRBJ2-1): DSGVTQTPKHLITATGQRVTLRCSPRSGDLSVYWYQQSLDQGLQFLIQYYNGEERAKGNILERFSAQQFPDLHSELNLSSLELGDSALYFCASSVAGMASYNEQFFGPGTRLTVL.

V gene TRBV5-6 combines with J gene TRBJ2-7, with D hard to call. Trimming left V 2 bases short and J 3 bases short, with 3 bases between. CDR1 is SGHDT, CDR2 YYEEEE, per germline. This CDR3 has 11 residues. The CDR3 nucleotides are TGTGCCAGCAGCTTTCGCTACGAGCAGTACTTC. Translated, it gives CASSFRYEQYF.

The chain recombines TRBV18 with TRBJ1-2; a possible D gene is TRBD1 (6 bases). There are 14 residues in the CDR3. CDR1 is KGHSH and CDR2 is LQKENI in the germline V gene. Trimming took off 5 bases at V and 4 bases at J, with 14 bases between the two ends. The DNA for the CDR3 is TGTGCCAGCTCAATAGACAGGTTTACCTATGGCTACACCTTC. This gives the protein CASSIDRFTYGYTF.

This clone was seen a single time. This rearrangement joins TRBV30 to TRBJ2-5; 9 bases are shared with TRBD1. The CDR3 sequence is 14 residues long. Germline CDR1 is GTSNPN and CDR2 is SVGIG (reference sequence). V gave up 2 bases and J gave up 5 bases; unmatched junction bases: 6. CDR3 nucleotides: TGTGCCTGGAGTACACAGGGGGCGCGGGAGACCCAGTACTTC. This gives the protein CAWSTQGARETQYF.

The chain uses TRBV2 and TRBJ1-1, with 9 bases lining up with TRBD1. Losses at the gene ends were 6 bases for V and 4 bases for J; bases not matched to a gene: 6. Looked up from germline, CDR1 is SNHLY and CDR2 is FYNNEI. This CDR3 has 14 amino acids. The CDR3 DNA reads TGTGCCAGCAGCGAACAGGGGGCGAGCACTGAAGCTTTCTTT. It encodes CASSEQGASTEAFF.

CDR3 nucleotides: TGTGCCAGCAGAGGACAGGGTGTTTATTCACCCCTCCACTTT. It translates to CASRGQGVYSPLHF. The chain combines TRBV27 with TRBJ1-6; 8 bases match TRBD1. Germline assignment: CDR1 MNHEY and CDR2 SMNVEV (reference sequence). This CDR3 is 14 amino acids long. With 6 bases clipped from V and 8 bases from J, the junction kept 6 bases outside the gene matches.

This chain links TRBV19 with TRBJ1-6; 9 nucleotides line up with TRBD1. V trimming: 4 bases; J trimming: 8 bases; junction bases outside the gene matches: 12. CDR3 length: 17 residues. Germline V gene lookup returns CDR1 LNHDA and CDR2 SQIVND (reference sequence). The CDR3 DNA follows: TGTGCCAGTAGTAGGTATACGGGACAGGGATCGCATTCACCCCTCCACTTT. Translation gives CASSRYTGQGSHSPLHF. Full variable domain (remainder filled in from reference TRBV19 and TRBJ1-6): DGGITQSPKYLFRKEGQNVTLSCEQNLNHDAMYWYRQDPGQGLRLIYYSQIVNDFQKGDIAEGYSVSREKKESFPLTVTSAQKNPTAFYLCASSRYTGQGSHSPLHFGNGTRLTVT.

DNA for the CDR3: TGTGCCAGCAGTTACTCCTCGGGGAGGGGTCGTCATGGGGCTTTCTTT. Protein: CASSYSSGRGRHGAFF. The V and J genes are TRBV6-6 and TRBJ1-1; perhaps TRBD1 as D (5 bases). The germline V gene encodes CDR1 MNHNY and CDR2 SVGAGI (reference sequence). V was trimmed by 0 bases and J by 11 bases, leaving 22 bases between them. This CDR3 has 16 amino acids.

In the case of this clone: Relative to the germline gene, one junction end is altered; a read error may explain this. This chain links TRBV7-9 with TRBJ2-3; tentatively, D is TRBD2 (5 bases). The CDR3 is made up of 15 amino acids. Germline V CDR1 and CDR2: SEHNR, FQNEAQ (reference sequence). In nucleotides, the CDR3 is TGTTCCAGCACCCCCGGAGCGGACCGCACAGATACGCAGTATTTT. This gives the protein CSSTPGADRTDTQYF. Complete variable domain (other parts from reference TRBV7-9 and TRBJ2-3): DTGVSQNPRHKITKRGQNVTFRCDPISEHNRLYWYRQTLGQGPEFLTYFQNEAQLEKSRLLSDRFSAERPKGSFSTLEIQRTEQGDSAMYLCSSTPGADRTDTQYFGPGTRLTVL.

This chain joins TRBV28 and TRBJ2-7; TRBD1 matches 11 bases. CDR3 length: 15 amino acids. V was clipped by 5 bases and J by 2 bases; unmatched bases: 5. Germline CDR1 MDHEN, CDR2 SYDVKM. CDR3 DNA: TGTGCCAGCAGTCATCCGGGACAGGGGGCCTACGAGCAGTACTTC. As protein: CASSHPGQGAYEQYF.

V gene TRBV28 combines with J gene TRBJ2-3; 9 nucleotides match TRBD1. V was pared by 6 bases and J by 3 bases, with 10 bases of the junction left unmatched. Germline assignment: CDR1 MDHEN and CDR2 SYDVKM. The CDR3 contains 16 residues. In DNA form, the CDR3 reads TGTGCCAGCAGGGACCAGGACAGGGGCCAAACAGATACGCAGTATTTT. Translated: CASRDQDRGQTDTQYF.

The J gene is TRBJ2-5, the V gene TRBV9, with a possible D match to TRBD1 (6 bases). The J call may be in error: the DNA end matches TRBJ2-7 better. Germline V CDR1 and CDR2: SGDLS, YYNGEE. CDR3 size: 13 residues. This chain's CDR3 is CASNDRDTYEQYF. As DNA, the CDR3 is TGTGCCAGCAACGACCGGGACACCTACGAGCAGTACTTC.